This TCR beta chain emerged from a study of T cells in Graves' hyperthyroidism and ophthalmopathy. Germline loops: CDR1 LGHDT, CDR2 YNNKEL (reference sequence). The V and J ends lost 3 bases and 4 bases respectively, with 10 bases between them. The CDR3 runs 14 residues. This clonotype was counted ten times or more. No antigen is known for it. Absent ophthalmopathy progression within 18 months defined stable Graves' hyperthyroidism. There were TCR beta CDR3 regions amplified from RNA transcripts. The HTBI set primed first-round TCR CDR3 RT-PCR. TCRdb recomputed calls from the multiplex PCR reads with MiXCR, one row per CDR3 protein. The sample shows roughly 290,000 distinct CDR3 sequences, roughly 13% of them seen only once. Study conclusions and caveats: By a 13 V-J model, ophthalmopathy was set apart from stable hyperthyroidism.

This sequence joins TRBV3-1 and TRBJ1-5; D unresolved. The TCR originated in a middle-aged woman with Graves' hyperthyroidism. The specimen was blood. This chain's CDR3 is CASSQASGNQPQHF. The CDR3 DNA reads as TGTGCCAGCAGCCAGGCTAGTGGGAATCAGCCCCAGCATTTT.